This TCR beta chain was found in a study of beta chain features in type 1 diabetes. Study-wide findings and caveats: PCR may have favored shorter templates equally in patients and controls. Individuals with type 1 diabetes displayed fewer insertions and more deletions at VDJ junctions.

Isolated RNA was reverse transcribed in full, so expressed TCRB transcripts were sequenced. Profiled with immunoSEQ multiplex PCR; TCRdb holds only in-frame clones, not every one. This sample has fewer than 400,000 clones, with approximately 8.2% found just once. There are many counts of this clone. What it recognizes is unknown. Trimming removed 4 bases from V and 4 bases from J, with 8 bases in between. There are 13 residues in the CDR3. CDR1 is MNHEY, CDR2 SMNVEV, per germline (reference sequence). The sample was central memory CD4+ T cells from blood. This clonotype originated in a woman aged 18-35 years in good health. The chain carries TRBV27 and TRBJ2-1; D gene uncertain. The CDR3 sequence: CASSSILYNEQFF. The CDR3 bases are TGTGCCAGCAGTTCCATCCTATACAATGAGCAGTTCTTC.